This TCR beta chain was sequenced for a study of technical replicates of blood from a few donors. The V segment lost 4 bases and the J segment 0 bases; nucleotides outside the gene matches: 6. CDR3 length: 17 amino acids. Germline values: CDR1 SGHNT, CDR2 YYREEE (reference sequence). The method was immunoSEQ multiplex PCR; TCRdb's version includes in-frame clones alone and lacks a portion of them. The table includes about 100,000 clones, 85% to 95% detected once. This chain joins TRBV5-4 and TRBJ2-5, with 13 bases that match TRBD2. What was sequenced was T cells isolated from PBMCs. The receptor was derived from a human donor in good health. The CDR3 DNA reads as TGTGCCAGCAGCCCGGGACTAGCGGGAATATACCAAGAGACCCAGTACTTC. Its protein is CASSPGLAGIYQETQYF.